This entry is about one TCR beta chain. Patients of the Seattle cohort, enrolled during active infection, were followed longitudinally. Germline V gene lookup returns CDR1 SGHTA and CDR2 FQGNSA. The length of the CDR3 is 15 residues. Trimming cost V 5 bases and J 4 bases, with 15 bases left between them. The data originate from a study of blood T cell repertoires in COVID-19. Overall study context: Sites in the United States, Italy and Spain provided acute and convalescent COVID-19 samples. T cells, B-cell-depleted T cells, or PBMCs provided the cDNA or gDNA that served as material.

Per the study methods: Estimated nucleated cell counts came from reference gene primer amplification. Profiling relied on immunoSEQ multiplex PCR, and the TCRdb table lists in-frame clones only, not all of them. D and trimming come from the DNA, and the V and J calls and clone size come from that table. The profile shows approximately 170,000 clones, 85% to 90% of them singletons. The chain recombines TRBV7-2 with TRBJ1-3; D gene unclear. This TCR came from a woman in her sixties with COVID-19, enrolled during active disease. The specimen sequenced was peripheral blood. DNA of the CDR3: TGTGCCAGCAGCCCGACCCCTCCCGGGGGAAACACCATATATTTT. It yields the protein CASSPTPPGGNTIYF.